This T cell receptor (beta chain) was obtained from a study of CD8+ T cells in alopecia areata. Study results and caveats: Lesional scalp, notably in alopecia totalis/universalis, had clonality above that of normal scalp.

Following RNA extraction, reverse transcription yielded cDNA that acted as the sequencing template. Sequencing was performed with immunoSEQ multiplex PCR; in TCRdb, only in-frame clones are kept and a portion is missing. The sample comprises 65,000 to 95,000 clones, roughly 50% of which are singletons, and 5.5% to 6.5% rests with the top ten. This clone was picked up a small number of times. Its antigen is unknown. The CDR3 has 15 amino acids. The germline CDR1 and CDR2 sequences are SEHNR and FQNEAQ (reference sequence). J lost 6 bases, V lost 3 bases, and 10 bases had no gene match. The sequenced material came from NKG2D-high CD8+ T cells sorted from blood. This sequence originates from a human donor with alopecia areata. The chain recombines TRBV7-9 with TRBJ1-1, with 7 bases matching TRBD1. This CDR3 is CASSFSITGEAEAFF. CDR3 DNA: TGTGCCAGCAGCTTTAGTATAACAGGGGAAGCTGAAGCTTTCTTT.